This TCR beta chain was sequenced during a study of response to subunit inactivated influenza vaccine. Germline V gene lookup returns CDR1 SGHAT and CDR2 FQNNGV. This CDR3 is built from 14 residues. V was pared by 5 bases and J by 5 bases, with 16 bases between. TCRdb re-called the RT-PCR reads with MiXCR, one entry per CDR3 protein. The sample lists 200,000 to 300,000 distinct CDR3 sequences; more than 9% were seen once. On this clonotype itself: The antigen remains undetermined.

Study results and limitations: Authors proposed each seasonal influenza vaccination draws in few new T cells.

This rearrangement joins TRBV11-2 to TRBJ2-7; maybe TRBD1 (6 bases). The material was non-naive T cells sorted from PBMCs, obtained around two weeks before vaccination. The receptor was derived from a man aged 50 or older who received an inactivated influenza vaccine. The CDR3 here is CASSPRRTAHEQYF. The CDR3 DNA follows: TGTGCCAGCAGCCCTCGCAGGACAGCCCACGAGCAGTACTTC.